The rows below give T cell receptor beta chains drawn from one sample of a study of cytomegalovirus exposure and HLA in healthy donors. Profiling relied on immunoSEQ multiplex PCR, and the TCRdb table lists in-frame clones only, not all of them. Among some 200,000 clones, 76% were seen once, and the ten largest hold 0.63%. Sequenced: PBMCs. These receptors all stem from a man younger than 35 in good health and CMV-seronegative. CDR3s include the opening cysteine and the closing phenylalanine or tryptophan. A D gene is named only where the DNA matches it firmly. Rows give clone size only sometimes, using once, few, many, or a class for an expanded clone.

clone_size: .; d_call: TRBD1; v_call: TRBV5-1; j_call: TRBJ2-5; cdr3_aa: CASRTQGVETQYF; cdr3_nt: TGCGCCAGCAGGACCCAGGGGGTAGAGACCCAGTACTTC
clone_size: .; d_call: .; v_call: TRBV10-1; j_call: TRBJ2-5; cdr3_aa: CASSGGTAEMETQYF; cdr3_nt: TGCGCCAGCAGTGGCGGGACAGCCGAGATGGAGACCCAGTACTTC
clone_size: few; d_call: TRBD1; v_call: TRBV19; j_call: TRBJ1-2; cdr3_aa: CASSIQTGPYGYTF; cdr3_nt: TGTGCCAGTAGTATCCAGACAGGGCCCTATGGCTACACCTTC
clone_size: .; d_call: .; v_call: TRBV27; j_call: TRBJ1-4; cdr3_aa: CASSFGGPNEKLFF; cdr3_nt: TGTGCCAGCAGTTTCGGGGGACCTAATGAAAAACTGTTTTTT
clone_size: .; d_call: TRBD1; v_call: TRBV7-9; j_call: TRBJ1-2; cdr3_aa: CASSYPGQGQYGYTF; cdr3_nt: TGTGCCAGCAGCTACCCGGGACAGGGTCAATATGGCTACACCTTC
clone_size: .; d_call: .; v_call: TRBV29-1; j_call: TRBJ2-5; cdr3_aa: CSGGVQETQYF; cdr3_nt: TGCAGCGGGGGGGTACAAGAGACCCAGTACTTC
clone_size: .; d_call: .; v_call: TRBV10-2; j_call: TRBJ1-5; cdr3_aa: CASSRSSNQPQHF; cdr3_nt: TGCGCCAGCAGTAGGAGTAGCAATCAGCCCCAGCATTTT
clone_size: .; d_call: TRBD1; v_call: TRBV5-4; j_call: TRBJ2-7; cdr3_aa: CASSSLTERQGISSYEQYF; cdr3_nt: TGTGCCAGCAGCTCCTTAACAGAGAGACAGGGGATAAGCTCCTACGAGCAGTACTTC
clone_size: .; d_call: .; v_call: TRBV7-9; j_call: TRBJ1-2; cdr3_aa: CASSHTRDGYGYTF; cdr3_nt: TGTGCCAGCAGCCACACCAGGGATGGCTATGGCTACACCTTC
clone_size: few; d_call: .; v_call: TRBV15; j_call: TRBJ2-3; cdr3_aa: CATSRIRGDTQYF; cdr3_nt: TGTGCCACCAGCCGCATAAGGGGGGATACGCAGTATTTT
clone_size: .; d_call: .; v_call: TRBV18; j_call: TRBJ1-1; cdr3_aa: CASSPSHQDTEAFF; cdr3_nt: TGTGCCAGCTCACCTTCGCATCAGGACACTGAAGCTTTCTTT
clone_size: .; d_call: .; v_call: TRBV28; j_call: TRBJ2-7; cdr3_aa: CASRDDSSPSYEQYF; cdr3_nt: TGTGCCAGCAGGGATGACAGCTCTCCCTCCTACGAGCAGTACTTC
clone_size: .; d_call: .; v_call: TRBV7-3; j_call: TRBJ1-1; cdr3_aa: CASSLRPTGEAFF; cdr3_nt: TGTGCCAGCAGCTTACGTCCCACAGGTGAAGCTTTCTTT
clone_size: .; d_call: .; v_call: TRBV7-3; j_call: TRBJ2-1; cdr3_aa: CASSLDTGPNEQFF; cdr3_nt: TGTGCCAGCAGCCTAGACACAGGGCCCAATGAGCAGTTCTTC
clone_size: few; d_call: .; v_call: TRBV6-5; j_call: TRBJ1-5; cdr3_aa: CASTPYPGYNAPQHF; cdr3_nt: TGTGCCAGCACCCCTTATCCGGGGTACAATGCGCCCCAGCATTTT
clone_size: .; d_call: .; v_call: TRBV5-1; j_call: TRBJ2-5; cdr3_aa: CASSRGIETQYF; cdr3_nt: TGCGCCAGCAGCCGGGGGATTGAGACCCAGTACTTC
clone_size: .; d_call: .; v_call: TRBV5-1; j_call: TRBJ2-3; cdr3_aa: CASSSAWLEADTQYF; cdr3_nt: TGCGCCAGCAGCTCCGCGTGGTTGGAGGCAGATACGCAGTATTTT
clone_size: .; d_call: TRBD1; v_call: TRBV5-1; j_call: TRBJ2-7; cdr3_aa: CASSTRTGGAEQYF; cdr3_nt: TGCGCCAGCAGCACCCGGACAGGGGGGGCCGAGCAGTACTTC
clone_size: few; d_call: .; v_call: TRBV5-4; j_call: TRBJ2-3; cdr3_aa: CASSLRVTDTQYF; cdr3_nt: TGTGCCAGCAGCTTGCGGGTAACAGATACGCAGTATTTT
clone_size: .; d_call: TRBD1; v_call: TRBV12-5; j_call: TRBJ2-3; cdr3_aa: CATGGFHSGQGASDTQYF; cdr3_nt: TGTGCTACGGGGGGGTTCCACTCGGGACAGGGGGCATCAGATACGCAGTATTTT
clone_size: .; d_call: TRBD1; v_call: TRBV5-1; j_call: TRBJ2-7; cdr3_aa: CASSTLPQGASSYEQYF; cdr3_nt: TGCGCCAGCAGCACACTACCACAGGGGGCGAGCTCCTACGAGCAGTACTTC
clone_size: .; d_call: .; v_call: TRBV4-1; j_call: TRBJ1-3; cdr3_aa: CASSQDQWQGPGNTIYF; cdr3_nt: TGCGCCAGCAGCCAAGATCAGTGGCAGGGCCCTGGAAACACCATATATTTT
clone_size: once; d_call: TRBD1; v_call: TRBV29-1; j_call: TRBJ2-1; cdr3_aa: CSVGGQALVGQFF; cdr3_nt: TGCAGCGTGGGGGGACAGGCCCTCGTAGGGCAGTTCTTC
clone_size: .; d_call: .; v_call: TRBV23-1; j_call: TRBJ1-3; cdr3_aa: CASSQSPDNSGNTIYF; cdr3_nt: TGCGCCAGCAGTCAATCCCCGGACAACTCTGGAAACACCATATATTTT
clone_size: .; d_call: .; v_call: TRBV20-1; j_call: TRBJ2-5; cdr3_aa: CSARRQETQYF; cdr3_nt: TGCAGTGCTAGGCGTCAAGAGACCCAGTACTTC
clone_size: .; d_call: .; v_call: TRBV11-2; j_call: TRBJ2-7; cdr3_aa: CASSLDRAYEQYF; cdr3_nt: TGTGCCAGCAGCTTAGACAGGGCCTACGAGCAGTACTTC
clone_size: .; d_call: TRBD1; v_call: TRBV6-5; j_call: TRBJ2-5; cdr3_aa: CASRLNRGPRETQYF; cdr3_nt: TGTGCCAGCCGACTAAACAGGGGGCCTCGGGAGACCCAGTACTTC
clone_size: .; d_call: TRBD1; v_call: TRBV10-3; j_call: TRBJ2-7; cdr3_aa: CAISESPGQGYEQYF; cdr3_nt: TGTGCCATCAGTGAGTCGCCCGGACAGGGCTACGAGCAGTACTTC
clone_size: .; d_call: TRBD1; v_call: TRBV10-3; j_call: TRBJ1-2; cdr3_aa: CAISENPTGTGGSGGYTF; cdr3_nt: TGTGCCATCAGTGAGAATCCCACCGGGACAGGGGGCTCGGGTGGCTACACCTTC
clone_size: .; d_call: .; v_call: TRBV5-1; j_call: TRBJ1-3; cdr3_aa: CASSRSLGGQTSGNTIYF; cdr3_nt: TGCGCCAGCAGCCGCTCCTTGGGGGGGCAGACCTCTGGAAACACCATATATTTT
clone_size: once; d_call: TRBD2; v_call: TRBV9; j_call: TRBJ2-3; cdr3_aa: CASSVGLAVTDTQYF; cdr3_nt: TGTGCCAGCAGCGTAGGGCTAGCGGTCACAGATACGCAGTATTTT
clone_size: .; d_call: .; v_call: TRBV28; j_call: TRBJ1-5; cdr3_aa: CASSAGLSSNQPQHF; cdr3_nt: TGTGCCAGCAGTGCGGGACTTTCTAGCAATCAGCCCCAGCATTTT
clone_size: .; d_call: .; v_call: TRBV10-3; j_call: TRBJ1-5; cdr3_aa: CAISRGGRESNQPQHF; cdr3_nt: TGTGCCATCAGTCGGGGCGGACGGGAGAGCAATCAGCCCCAGCATTTT
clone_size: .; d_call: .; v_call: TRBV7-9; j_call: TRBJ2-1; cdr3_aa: CASSLPTTRSVPNNEQFF; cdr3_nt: TGTGCCAGCAGCTTACCGACCACTAGATCCGTCCCCAACAATGAGCAGTTCTTC
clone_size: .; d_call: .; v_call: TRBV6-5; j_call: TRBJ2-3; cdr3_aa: CASSPTTDTQYF; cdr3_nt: TGTGCCAGCAGTCCTACCACAGATACGCAGTATTTT
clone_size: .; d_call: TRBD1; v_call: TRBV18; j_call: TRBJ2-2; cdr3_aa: CASSRRAGGLTNTGELFF; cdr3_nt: TGTGCCAGCTCCCGTCGGGCAGGGGGCCTCACGAACACCGGGGAGCTGTTTTTT
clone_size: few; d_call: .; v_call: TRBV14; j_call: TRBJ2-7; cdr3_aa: CASSQDWQGGDEQYF; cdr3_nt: TGTGCCAGCAGCCAAGATTGGCAGGGCGGCGACGAGCAGTACTTC
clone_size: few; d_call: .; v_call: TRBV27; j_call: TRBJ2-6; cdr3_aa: CASSPGHGGGVLTF; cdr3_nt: TGTGCCAGCAGTCCGGGACACGGAGGCGGCGTCCTGACTTTC
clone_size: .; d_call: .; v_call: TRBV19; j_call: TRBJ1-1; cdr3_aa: CASSPDGWSTEAFF; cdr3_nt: TGTGCCAGTAGCCCGGATGGCTGGAGCACTGAAGCTTTCTTT
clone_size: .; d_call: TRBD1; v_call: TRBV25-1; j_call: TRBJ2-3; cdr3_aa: CASEGTGLTDIQYF; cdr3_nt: TGTGCTAGCGAAGGGACAGGGCTTACAGATATCCAGTATTTT
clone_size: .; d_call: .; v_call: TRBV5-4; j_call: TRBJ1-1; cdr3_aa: CASSFNLGGRTEAFF; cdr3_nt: TGTGCCAGCAGCTTTAACCTGGGAGGGCGGACTGAAGCTTTCTTT
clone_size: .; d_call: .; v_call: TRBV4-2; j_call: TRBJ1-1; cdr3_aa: CASSQGMDRGLLNTEAFF; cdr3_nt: TGTGCCAGCAGCCAAGGCATGGACCGAGGACTGCTGAACACTGAAGCTTTCTTT
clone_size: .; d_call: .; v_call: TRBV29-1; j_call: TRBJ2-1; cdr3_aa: CSARRASNNEQFF; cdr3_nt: TGCAGTGCGCGCCGGGCTAGCAACAATGAGCAGTTCTTC
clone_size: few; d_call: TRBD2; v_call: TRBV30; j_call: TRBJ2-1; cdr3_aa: CAWSVGLAGNEQFF; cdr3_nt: TGTGCCTGGAGTGTGGGACTAGCGGGGAATGAGCAGTTCTTC
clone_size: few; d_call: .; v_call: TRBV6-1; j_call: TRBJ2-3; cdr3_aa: CASSEKAVTYTDTQYF; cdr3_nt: TGTGCCAGCAGTGAAAAGGCGGTGACCTACACAGATACGCAGTATTTT